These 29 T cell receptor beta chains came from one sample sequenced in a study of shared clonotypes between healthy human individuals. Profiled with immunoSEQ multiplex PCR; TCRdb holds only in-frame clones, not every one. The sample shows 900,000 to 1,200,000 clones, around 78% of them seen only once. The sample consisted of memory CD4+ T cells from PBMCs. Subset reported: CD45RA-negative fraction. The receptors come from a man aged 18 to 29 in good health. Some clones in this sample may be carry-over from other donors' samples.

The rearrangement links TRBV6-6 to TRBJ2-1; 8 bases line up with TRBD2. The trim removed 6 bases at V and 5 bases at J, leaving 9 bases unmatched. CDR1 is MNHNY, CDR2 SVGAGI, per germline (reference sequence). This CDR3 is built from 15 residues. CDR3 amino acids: CASRLSGSADNEQFF. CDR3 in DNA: TGTGCCAGCAGACTCAGCGGGAGTGCAGACAATGAGCAGTTCTTC.

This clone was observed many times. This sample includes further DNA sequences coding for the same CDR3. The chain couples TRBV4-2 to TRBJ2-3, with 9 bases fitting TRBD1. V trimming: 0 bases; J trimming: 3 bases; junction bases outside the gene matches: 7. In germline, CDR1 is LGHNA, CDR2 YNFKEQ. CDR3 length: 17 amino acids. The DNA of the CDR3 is TGTGCCAGCAGCCAAGAGAGGACAGGGGAAAGGACAGATACGCAGTATTTT. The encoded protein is CASSQERTGERTDTQYF.

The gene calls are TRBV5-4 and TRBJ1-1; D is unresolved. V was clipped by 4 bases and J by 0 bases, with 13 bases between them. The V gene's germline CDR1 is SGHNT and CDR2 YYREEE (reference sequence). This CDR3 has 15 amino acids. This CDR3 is CASSLGAVVNTEAFF. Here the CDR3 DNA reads TGTGCCAGCAGCCTCGGTGCAGTTGTGAACACTGAAGCTTTCTTT.

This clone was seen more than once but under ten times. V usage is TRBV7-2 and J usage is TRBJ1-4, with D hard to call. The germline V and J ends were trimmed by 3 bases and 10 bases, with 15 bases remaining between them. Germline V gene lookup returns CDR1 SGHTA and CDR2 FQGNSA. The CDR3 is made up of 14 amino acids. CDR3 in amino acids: CASSFGAPGAKLFF. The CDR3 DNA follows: TGTGCCAGCAGCTTTGGAGCTCCAGGAGCAAAACTGTTTTTT.

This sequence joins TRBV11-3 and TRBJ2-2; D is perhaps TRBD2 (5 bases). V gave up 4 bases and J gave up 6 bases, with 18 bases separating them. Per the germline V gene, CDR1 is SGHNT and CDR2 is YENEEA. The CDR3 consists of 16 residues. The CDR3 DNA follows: TGTGCCAGCAGCTCAGCCAGCGGCGGTCCATCCGGGGAGCTGTTTTTT. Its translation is CASSSASGGPSGELFF.

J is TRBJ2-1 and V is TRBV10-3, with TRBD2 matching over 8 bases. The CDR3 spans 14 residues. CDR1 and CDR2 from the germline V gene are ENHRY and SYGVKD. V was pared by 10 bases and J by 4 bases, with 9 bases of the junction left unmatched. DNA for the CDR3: TGTGCCAGCCTAGGGCGGGAGGCTTACAATGAGCAGTTCTTC. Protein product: CASLGREAYNEQFF.

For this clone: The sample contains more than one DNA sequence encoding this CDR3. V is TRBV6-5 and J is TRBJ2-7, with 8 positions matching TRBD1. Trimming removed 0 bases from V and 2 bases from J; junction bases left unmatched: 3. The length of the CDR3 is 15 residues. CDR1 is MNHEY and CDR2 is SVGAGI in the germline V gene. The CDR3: CASSYSLQGAYEQYF. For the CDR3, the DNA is TGTGCCAGCAGTTACTCGTTACAGGGGGCCTACGAGCAGTACTTC.

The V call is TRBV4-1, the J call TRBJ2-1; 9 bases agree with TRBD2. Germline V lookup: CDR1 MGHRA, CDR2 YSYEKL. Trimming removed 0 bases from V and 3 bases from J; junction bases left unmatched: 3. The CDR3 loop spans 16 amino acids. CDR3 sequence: CASSQEATSGYNEQFF. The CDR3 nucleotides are TGCGCCAGCAGCCAAGAGGCGACTAGCGGCTACAATGAGCAGTTCTTC.

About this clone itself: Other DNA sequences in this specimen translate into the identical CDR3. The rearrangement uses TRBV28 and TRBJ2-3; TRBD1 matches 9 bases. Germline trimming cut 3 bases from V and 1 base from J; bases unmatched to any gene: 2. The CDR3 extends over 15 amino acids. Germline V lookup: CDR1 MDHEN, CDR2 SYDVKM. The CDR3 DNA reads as TGTGCCAGCAGTTTGTGGACAGGGGGCACAGATACGCAGTATTTT. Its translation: CASSLWTGGTDTQYF.

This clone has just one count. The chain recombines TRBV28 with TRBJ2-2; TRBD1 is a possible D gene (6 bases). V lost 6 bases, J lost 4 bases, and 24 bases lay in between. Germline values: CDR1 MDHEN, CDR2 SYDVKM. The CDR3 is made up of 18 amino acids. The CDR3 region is CASSRVRGQKGPTGELFF. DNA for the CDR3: TGTGCCAGCAGCCGGGTCCGGGGACAAAAGGGCCCCACCGGGGAGCTGTTTTTT.

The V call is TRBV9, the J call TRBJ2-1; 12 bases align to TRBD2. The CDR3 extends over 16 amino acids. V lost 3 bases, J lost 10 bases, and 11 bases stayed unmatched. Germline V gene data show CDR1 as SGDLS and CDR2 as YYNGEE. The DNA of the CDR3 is TGTGCCAGCAGCGGAACTAGCGGGGGGCCGTTTGGGGAGCAGTTCTTC. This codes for CASSGTSGGPFGEQFF.

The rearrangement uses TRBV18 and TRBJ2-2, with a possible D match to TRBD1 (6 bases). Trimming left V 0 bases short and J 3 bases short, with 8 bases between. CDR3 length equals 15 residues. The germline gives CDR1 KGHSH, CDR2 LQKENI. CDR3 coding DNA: TGTGCCAGCTCACCACCTACAGGGCACACCGGGGAGCTGTTTTTT. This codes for CASSPPTGHTGELFF.

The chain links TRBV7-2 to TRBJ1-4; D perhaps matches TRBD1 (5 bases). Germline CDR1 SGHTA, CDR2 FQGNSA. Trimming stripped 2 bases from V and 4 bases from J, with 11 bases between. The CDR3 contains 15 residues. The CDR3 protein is CASSLQGPGNEKLFF. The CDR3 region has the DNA TGTGCCAGCAGCTTACAGGGACCGGGTAATGAAAAACTGTTTTTT. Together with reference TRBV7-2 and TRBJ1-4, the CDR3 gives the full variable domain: GAGVSQSPSNKVTEKGKDVELRCDPISGHTALYWYRQSLGQGLEFLIYFQGNSAPDKSGLPSDRFSAERTGGSVSTLTIQRTQQEDSAVYLCASSLQGPGNEKLFFGSGTQLSVL.

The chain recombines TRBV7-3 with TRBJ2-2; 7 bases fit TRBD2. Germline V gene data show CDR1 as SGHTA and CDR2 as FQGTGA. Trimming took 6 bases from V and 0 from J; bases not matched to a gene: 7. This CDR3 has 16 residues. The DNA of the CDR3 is TGTGCCAGCAGTTCACCTAGCGGTCCGAACACCGGGGAGCTGTTTTTT. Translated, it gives CASSSPSGPNTGELFF. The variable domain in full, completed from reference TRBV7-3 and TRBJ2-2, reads GAGVSQTPSNKVTEKGKYVELRCDPISGHTALYWYRQSLGQGPEFLIYFQGTGAADDSGLPNDRFFAVRPEGSVSTLKIQRTERGDSAVYLCASSSPSGPNTGELFFGEGSRLTVL.

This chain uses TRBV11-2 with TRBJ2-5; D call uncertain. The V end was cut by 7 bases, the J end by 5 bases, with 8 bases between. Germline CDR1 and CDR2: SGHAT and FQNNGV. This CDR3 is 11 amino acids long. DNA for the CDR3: TGTGCCAGCACCCCCCAGGAGACCCAGTACTTC. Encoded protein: CASTPQETQYF.

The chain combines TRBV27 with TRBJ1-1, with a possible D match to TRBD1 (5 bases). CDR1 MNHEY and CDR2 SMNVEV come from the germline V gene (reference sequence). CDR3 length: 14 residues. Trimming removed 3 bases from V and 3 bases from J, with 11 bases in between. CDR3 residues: CASSFRGGDTEAFF. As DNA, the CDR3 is TGTGCCAGCAGTTTCCGGGGAGGGGACACTGAAGCTTTCTTT.

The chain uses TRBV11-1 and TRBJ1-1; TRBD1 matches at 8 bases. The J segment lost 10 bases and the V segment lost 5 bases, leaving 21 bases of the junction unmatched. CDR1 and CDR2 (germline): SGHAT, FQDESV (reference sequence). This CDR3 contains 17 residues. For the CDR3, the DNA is TGTGCCAGCAGCCCGAGGCAAGGACAGGGAGGGGTCGGGGCAGCTTTCTTT. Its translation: CASSPRQGQGGVGAAFF.

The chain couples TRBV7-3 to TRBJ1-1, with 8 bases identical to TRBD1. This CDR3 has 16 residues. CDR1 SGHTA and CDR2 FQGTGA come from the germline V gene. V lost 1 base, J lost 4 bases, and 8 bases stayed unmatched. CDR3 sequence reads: CASSLMAGGAGTEAFF. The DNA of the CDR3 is TGTGCCAGCAGCTTAATGGCAGGGGGCGCCGGCACTGAAGCTTTCTTT.

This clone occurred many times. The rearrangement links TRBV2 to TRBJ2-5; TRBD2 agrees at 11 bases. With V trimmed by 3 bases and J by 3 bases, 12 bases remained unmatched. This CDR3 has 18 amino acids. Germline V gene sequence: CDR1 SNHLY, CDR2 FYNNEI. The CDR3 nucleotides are TGTGCCAGCAGTGACGGTTTTCTAGCGGGAGGCAAGAAAGAGACCCAGTACTTC. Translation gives CASSDGFLAGGKKETQYF.

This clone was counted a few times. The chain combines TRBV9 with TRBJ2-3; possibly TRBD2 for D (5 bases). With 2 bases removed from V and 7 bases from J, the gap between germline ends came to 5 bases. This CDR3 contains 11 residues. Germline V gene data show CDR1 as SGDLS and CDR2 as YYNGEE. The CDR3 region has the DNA TGTGCCAGCAGCGTCGGGAATACGCAGTATTTT. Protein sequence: CASSVGNTQYF.

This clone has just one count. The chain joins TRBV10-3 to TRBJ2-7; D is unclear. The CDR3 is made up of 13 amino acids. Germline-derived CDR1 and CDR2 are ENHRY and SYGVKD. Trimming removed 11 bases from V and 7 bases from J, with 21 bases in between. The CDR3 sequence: CAVAPRALFEQYF. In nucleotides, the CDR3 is TGTGCCGTGGCACCCCGGGCCCTCTTTGAGCAGTACTTC.

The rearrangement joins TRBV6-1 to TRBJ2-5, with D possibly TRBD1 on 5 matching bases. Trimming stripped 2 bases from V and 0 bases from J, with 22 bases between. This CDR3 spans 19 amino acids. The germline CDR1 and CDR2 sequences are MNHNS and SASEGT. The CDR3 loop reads CASSEYSGLMIGDQETQYF. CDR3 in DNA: TGTGCCAGCAGTGAATATTCAGGGCTTATGATAGGGGACCAAGAGACCCAGTACTTC.

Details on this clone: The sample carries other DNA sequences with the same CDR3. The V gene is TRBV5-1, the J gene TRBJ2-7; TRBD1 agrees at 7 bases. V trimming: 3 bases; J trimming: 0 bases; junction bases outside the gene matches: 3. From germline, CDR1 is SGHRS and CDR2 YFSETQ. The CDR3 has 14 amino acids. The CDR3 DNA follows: TGCGCCAGCAGCTCCTGGACAGGCTCCTACGAGCAGTACTTC. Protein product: CASSSWTGSYEQYF. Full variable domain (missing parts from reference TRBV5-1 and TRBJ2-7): KAGVTQTPRYLIKTRGQQVTLSCSPISGHRSVSWYQQTPGQGLQFLFEYFSETQRNKGNFPGRFSGRQFSNSRSEMNVSTLELGDSALYLCASSSWTGSYEQYFGPGTRLTVT.

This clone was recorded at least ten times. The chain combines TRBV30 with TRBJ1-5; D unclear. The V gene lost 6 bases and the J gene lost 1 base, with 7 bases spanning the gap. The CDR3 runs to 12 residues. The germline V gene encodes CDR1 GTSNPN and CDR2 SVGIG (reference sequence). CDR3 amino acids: CACIPSNQPQHF. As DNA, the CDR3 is TGTGCCTGTATCCCAAGCAATCAGCCCCAGCATTTT.

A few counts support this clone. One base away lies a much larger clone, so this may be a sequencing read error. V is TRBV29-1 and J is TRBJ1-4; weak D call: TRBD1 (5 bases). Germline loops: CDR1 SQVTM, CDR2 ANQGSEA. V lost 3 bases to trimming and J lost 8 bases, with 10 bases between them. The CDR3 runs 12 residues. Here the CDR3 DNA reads TGCAGCGTTGACCTGGGGGGGGAAAAACTGTTTTTT. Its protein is CSVDLGGEKLFF.

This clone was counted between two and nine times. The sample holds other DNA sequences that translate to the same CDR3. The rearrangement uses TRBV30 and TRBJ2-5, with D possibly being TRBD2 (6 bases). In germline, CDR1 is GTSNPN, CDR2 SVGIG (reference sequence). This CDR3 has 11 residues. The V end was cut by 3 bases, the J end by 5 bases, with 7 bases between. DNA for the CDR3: TGTGCCTGGAGCGGAGGGGAGACCCAGTACTTC. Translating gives CAWSGGETQYF.

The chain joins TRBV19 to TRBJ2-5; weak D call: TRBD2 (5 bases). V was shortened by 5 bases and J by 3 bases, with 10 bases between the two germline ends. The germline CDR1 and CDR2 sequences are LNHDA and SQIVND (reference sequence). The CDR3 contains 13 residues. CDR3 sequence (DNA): TGTGCCAGTAGTTGGCCCGGGAAAGAGACCCAGTACTTC. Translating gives CASSWPGKETQYF.

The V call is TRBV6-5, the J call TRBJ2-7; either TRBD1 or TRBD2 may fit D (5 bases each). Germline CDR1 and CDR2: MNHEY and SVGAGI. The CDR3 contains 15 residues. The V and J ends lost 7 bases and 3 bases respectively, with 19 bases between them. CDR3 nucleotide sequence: TGTGCCAGCACCTCCGACCGGGACGGCCTCTACGAGCAGTACTTC. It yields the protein CASTSDRDGLYEQYF.

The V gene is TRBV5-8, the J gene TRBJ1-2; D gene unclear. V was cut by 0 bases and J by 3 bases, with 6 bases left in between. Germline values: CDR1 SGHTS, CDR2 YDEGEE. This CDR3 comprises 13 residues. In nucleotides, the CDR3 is TGTGCCAGCAGCTTGGACAGATACTATGGCTACACCTTC. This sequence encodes CASSLDRYYGYTF.